Shown below are 23 T cell receptor beta chains from a single sample sequenced in a study of blood T cell repertoires in COVID-19. Libraries were prepared by immunoSEQ multiplex PCR; TCRdb keeps only in-frame clonotypes and omits some of them. The sample consists of about 270,000 clones, 85% of them appearing once. Sequenced input: peripheral blood. These receptors were taken from a human donor in a cohort sampled during active COVID-19.

This chain connects TRBV10-3 to TRBJ2-3; 7 positions agree with TRBD2. Germline V gene lookup returns CDR1 ENHRY and CDR2 SYGVKD. The CDR3 sequence is 15 residues long. Trimming removed 8 bases from V and 2 bases from J; junction bases left unmatched: 10. The CDR3 sequence is CAIGVGAGATDTQYF. The DNA for the CDR3 is TGTGCCATCGGGGTAGGGGCGGGAGCCACAGATACGCAGTATTTT.

V gene TRBV6-1 combines with J gene TRBJ1-2; tentatively, D is TRBD1 (5 bases). The length of the CDR3 is 16 residues. Trimming removed 3 bases at V and 2 bases at J, with 16 bases between. In germline, CDR1 is MNHNS, CDR2 SASEGT. The DNA of the CDR3 is TGTGCCAGCAGTGAGGTATTGGACAAGGGAAACTATGGCTACACCTTC. Protein sequence: CASSEVLDKGNYGYTF.

The chain combines TRBV7-2 with TRBJ2-1, with 8 nucleotides matching TRBD2. The junction had 6 bases not matched to a gene; V was cut back by 5 bases and J by 6 bases. The CDR3 loop spans 14 amino acids. Germline lookup yields CDR1 SGHTA and CDR2 FQGNSA. The CDR3 reads CASSPTLAGNEQFF. The CDR3 bases are TGTGCCAGCAGCCCCACTCTAGCGGGCAATGAGCAGTTCTTC.

The chain combines TRBV11-2 with TRBJ1-5; tentative D call: TRBD1 (5 bases). CDR1 and CDR2 (germline): SGHAT, FQNNGV. V was pared by 2 bases and J by 3 bases, with 14 bases between. The CDR3 has 16 residues. This chain's CDR3 is CASSLYAGTSNQPQHF. DNA of the CDR3: TGTGCCAGCAGCTTATACGCGGGGACCTCCAATCAGCCCCAGCATTTT.

The chain has TRBV24-1 and TRBJ2-1; 13 bases are a match to TRBD2. CDR1 and CDR2 from the germline V gene are KGHDR and SFDVKD. V lost 3 bases and J lost 9; bases outside the gene matches: 7. The CDR3 is 16 amino acids. CDR3 nucleotides: TGTGCCACCAGTGATACCGGACTAGCGGGAGTAACTGAGCAGTTCTTC. This gives the protein CATSDTGLAGVTEQFF.

The chain combines TRBV7-9 with TRBJ2-3, with TRBD2 matching 7 bases. Germline loops: CDR1 SEHNR, CDR2 FQNEAQ (reference sequence). With 5 bases clipped from V and 1 base from J, the junction kept 9 bases outside the gene matches. The CDR3 contains 16 residues. In DNA form, the CDR3 reads TGTGCCAGCAGCCCCCGGAGAGGGAGGGGCACAGATACGCAGTATTTT. It codes for CASSPRRGRGTDTQYF. Full variable domain (missing parts from reference TRBV7-9 and TRBJ2-3): DTGVSQNPRHKITKRGQNVTFRCDPISEHNRLYWYRQTLGQGPEFLTYFQNEAQLEKSRLLSDRFSAERPKGSFSTLEIQRTEQGDSAMYLCASSPRRGRGTDTQYFGPGTRLTVL.

The chain joins TRBV7-2 to TRBJ1-5, with a weak D call TRBD1 (5 bases). The length of the CDR3 is 15 residues. The V end was cut by 0 bases, the J end by 1 base, with 7 bases between. Looked up from germline, CDR1 is SGHTA and CDR2 is FQGNSA. The DNA for the CDR3 is TGTGCCAGCAGCTTAGCAGGGGCCAGCAATCAGCCCCAGCATTTT. Translation gives CASSLAGASNQPQHF.

This sequence joins TRBV3-1 (or the pseudogene TRBV3-2) and TRBJ1-2, with 8 positions matching TRBD1. The CDR3 runs to 16 residues. J lost 2 bases, V lost 4 bases, and 9 bases had no gene match. CDR1 is LGHDT, CDR2 YNNKEL, per germline (reference sequence). CDR3: CASSRQGASTNYGYTF. CDR3 nucleotide sequence: TGTGCCAGCAGCCGTCAGGGGGCATCTACGAACTATGGCTACACCTTC.

This clone was counted once. The rearrangement links TRBV7-2 to TRBJ2-7, with D possibly TRBD1 on 5 matching bases. The germline CDR1 and CDR2 sequences are SGHTA and FQGNSA. The CDR3 extends over 12 amino acids. Trimming cost V 1 base and J 7 bases, with 8 bases left between them. CDR3 sequence: CASSLVNREQYF. CDR3 bases: TGTGCCAGCAGCTTAGTGAACAGGGAGCAGTACTTC.

The rearrangement joins TRBV19 to TRBJ2-3, with 7 bases that match TRBD1. Germline trimming cut 3 bases from V and 2 bases from J; bases unmatched to any gene: 2. This CDR3 region has 14 residues. Germline lookup yields CDR1 LNHDA and CDR2 SQIVND (reference sequence). The CDR3 reads CASSMTGFTDTQYF. CDR3 in DNA: TGTGCCAGTAGTATGACAGGGTTCACAGATACGCAGTATTTT.

The table lists this clone with a few counts. V is TRBV7-2 and J is TRBJ2-1; 10 bases align to TRBD2. The CDR3 extends over 14 amino acids. The ends lost 3 bases at V and 9 bases at J; junction bases unmatched: 5. The germline CDR1 and CDR2 sequences are SGHTA and FQGNSA. This CDR3 is CASSFRTSGIEQFF. The CDR3 nucleotides read TGTGCCAGCAGCTTTAGGACTAGCGGTATTGAGCAGTTCTTC.

The V call is TRBV11-2, the J call TRBJ2-2; 13 nucleotides line up with TRBD2. The CDR3 loop spans 16 amino acids. From germline, CDR1 is SGHAT and CDR2 FQNNGV. The trim removed 6 bases at V and 1 base at J, leaving 2 bases unmatched. The CDR3 bases are TGTGCCAGCAGTAGACTAGCGGGAGGGAACACCGGGGAGCTGTTTTTT. It specifies CASSRLAGGNTGELFF.

The chain couples TRBV28 to TRBJ2-5, with D maybe TRBD2 (6 bases). The germline V gene has CDR1 MDHEN and CDR2 SYDVKM. Trimming pared 5 bases from V and 9 bases from J, leaving 28 bases between. The CDR3 loop spans 17 amino acids. CDR3 in amino acids: CASSHHRDSNIAISQYF. The CDR3 region has the DNA TGTGCCAGCAGTCATCACCGGGACTCAAACATAGCAATTTCCCAGTACTTC. Together with reference TRBV28 and TRBJ2-5, the CDR3 gives the full variable domain: DVKVTQSSRYLVKRTGEKVFLECVQDMDHENMFWYRQDPGLGLRLIYFSYDVKMKEKGDIPEGYSVSREKKERFSLILESASTNQTSMYLCASSHHRDSNIAISQYFGPGTRLLVL.

The chain employs TRBV25-1 and TRBJ2-2; 8 bases are a match to TRBD1. Germline V gene lookup returns CDR1 MGHDK and CDR2 SYGVNS. This CDR3 has 15 amino acids. V was clipped by 10 bases and J by 10 bases; unmatched bases: 17. This chain's CDR3 is CATARPGTGLKELFF. In nucleotides, the CDR3 is TGTGCCACCGCCAGACCCGGGACAGGTCTGAAGGAGCTGTTTTTT.

The chain combines TRBV19 with TRBJ2-2, with a possible D match to TRBD2 (6 bases). CDR3 length: 14 residues. The germline CDR1 and CDR2 sequences are LNHDA and SQIVND (reference sequence). V lost 6 bases, J lost 5 bases, and 13 bases lay in between. This chain's CDR3 is CASSKTGGTGELFF. Here the CDR3 DNA reads TGTGCCAGTAGCAAGACCGGAGGGACCGGGGAGCTGTTTTTT.

The J gene is TRBJ2-2, the V gene TRBV2; possible D gene TRBD2, 6 bases. With 1 base removed from V and 5 bases from J, the gap between germline ends came to 11 bases. The CDR3 extends over 15 amino acids. Germline V gene lookup returns CDR1 SNHLY and CDR2 FYNNEI. CDR3 DNA: TGTGCCAGCAGTGAAGGACTCGGGAGAACCGGGGAGCTGTTTTTT. Translating gives CASSEGLGRTGELFF.

This chain connects TRBV28 to TRBJ1-3, with 8 bases lining up with TRBD1. CDR1 is MDHEN and CDR2 is SYDVKM in the germline V gene. There are 16 residues in the CDR3. V lost 5 bases to trimming and J lost 3 bases; unmatched junction nucleotides: 9. Here the CDR3 reads CASSLYGTGLGNTIYF. The CDR3 region has the DNA TGTGCCAGCAGTCTATATGGGACAGGCCTTGGAAACACCATATATTTT.

The sample holds one count of this clone. This sequence joins TRBV27 and TRBJ2-7; D perhaps matches TRBD2 (7 bases). Trimming stripped 4 bases from V and 5 bases from J, with 18 bases between. The CDR3 loop spans 15 amino acids. The germline V gene has CDR1 MNHEY and CDR2 SMNVEV (reference sequence). CDR3 residues: CASSSRGLSIHEQYF. The CDR3 region has the DNA TGTGCCAGCAGTTCGCGGGGGCTTTCAATCCACGAGCAGTACTTC.

The chain carries TRBV12-3 or TRBV12-4 and TRBJ1-2; 8 bases are a match to TRBD1. The CDR3 runs to 13 residues. The trim removed 5 bases at V and 5 bases at J, leaving 4 bases unmatched. The CDR3 sequence: CASSTGGRYGYTF. For the CDR3, the DNA is TGTGCCAGCAGTACAGGGGGTCGATATGGCTACACCTTC.

The chain joins TRBV7-2 to TRBJ2-3; weak D call: TRBD2 (6 bases). Trimming stripped 4 bases from V and 8 bases from J, with 16 bases between. Germline lookup yields CDR1 SGHTA and CDR2 FQGNSA. This CDR3 region has 14 residues. The CDR3: CASSSGLPTGTQYF. DNA for the CDR3: TGTGCCAGCAGCTCGGGACTCCCCACGGGTACGCAGTATTTT. Full variable domain (outside the CDR3, taken from reference TRBV7-2 and TRBJ2-3): GAGVSQSPSNKVTEKGKDVELRCDPISGHTALYWYRQSLGQGLEFLIYFQGNSAPDKSGLPSDRFSAERTGGSVSTLTIQRTQQEDSAVYLCASSSGLPTGTQYFGPGTRLTVL.

This clone was counted only a few times. This chain connects TRBV3-1 (or the pseudogene TRBV3-2) to TRBJ2-7; D call uncertain. This CDR3 is 15 amino acids long. Trimming took off 0 bases at V and 6 bases at J, with 15 bases between the two ends. Per germline, CDR1 LGHDT and CDR2 YNNKEL (reference sequence). Here the CDR3 reads CASSQDWSFIGEQYF. The CDR3 region has the DNA TGTGCCAGCAGCCAAGATTGGAGCTTTATCGGCGAGCAGTACTTC.

The V gene is TRBV18, the J gene TRBJ2-5; D ambiguous. V lost 7 bases, J lost 1 base, and 10 bases lay in between. CDR3 length: 13 amino acids. Germline V gene sequence: CDR1 KGHSH, CDR2 LQKENI. Written as DNA, the CDR3 is TGTGCCAGCTACCTTGACACCCAAGAGACCCAGTACTTC. It translates to CASYLDTQETQYF.

In regard to this clone: Within the sample, other DNA sequences also encode this same CDR3. This chain connects TRBV18 to TRBJ1-4, with 11 bases that match TRBD1. This CDR3 contains 14 residues. Germline lookup yields CDR1 KGHSH and CDR2 LQKENI. Trimming at V came to 3 bases and at J to 7 bases, leaving 1 base not matched to a gene. The CDR3 loop is CASSPGTGGEKLFF. The CDR3 nucleotides read TGTGCCAGCTCACCCGGGACAGGGGGTGAAAAACTGTTTTTT.